The 31 T cell receptor beta chains below all came from one sample that was sequenced in a study of response to subunit inactivated influenza vaccine. TCRdb re-derived calls from the RT-PCR reads in MiXCR, one entry per CDR3 protein. This table has approximately 490,000 distinct CDR3 sequences, roughly 7.6% appearing once. The source material was PBMCs from blood, sampled 23 months after vaccination. The receptors originated from a man aged 50-75 years who received an inactivated influenza vaccine.

The V gene is TRBV12-3 or TRBV12-4, the J gene TRBJ1-4, with D unclear. The V end lost 1 base, the J end lost 4 bases, and 7 bases lay between the germline ends. The CDR3 contains 14 residues. CDR3 loop: CASSLDQVNEKLFF. The DNA of the CDR3 is TGTGCCAGCAGTTTAGACCAGGTTAATGAAAAACTGTTTTTT.

This clonotype came up many times. The CDR3 DNA reads as TGTGCCATCAGTGAGTTAGGGGCCGATAGCAATCAGCCCCAGCATTTT. This gives the protein CAISELGADSNQPQHF. This chain connects TRBV10-3 to TRBJ1-5; possibly TRBD1 for D (5 bases). Germline assignment: CDR1 ENHRY and CDR2 SYGVKD. The CDR3 sequence is 16 residues long. V lost 1 base to trimming and J lost 0 bases, with 10 bases between them.

V gene TRBV9 combines with J gene TRBJ2-1, with D unclear. CDR1 is SGDLS and CDR2 is YYNGEE in the germline V gene. Trimming removed 3 bases from V and 2 bases from J, with 12 bases in between. This CDR3 has 15 amino acids. CDR3 bases: TGTGCCAGCAGCGCAACCGGCAGCACCTACAATGAGCAGTTCTTC. The encoded protein is CASSATGSTYNEQFF.

There are many counts of this clonotype. The gene calls are TRBV12-3 or TRBV12-4 and TRBJ2-7; no reliable D call. The CDR3 has 11 amino acids. Trimming shortened V by 6 bases and J by 6 bases, and 9 bases separated the two germline ends. The CDR3 nucleotides read TGTGCCAGCAGCTTACTGGGCGAGCAGTACTTC. Protein: CASSLLGEQYF.

This sequence joins TRBV10-1 and TRBJ2-5; no reliable D call. This CDR3 has 15 amino acids. V gave up 2 bases and J gave up 1 base, with 11 bases separating them. Germline-derived CDR1 and CDR2 are WNHNN and SYGVQD (reference sequence). The CDR3 spells CASSESATTQETQYF. The CDR3 DNA reads TGCGCCAGCAGTGAGAGCGCGACAACCCAAGAGACCCAGTACTTC.

The rearrangement uses TRBV18 and TRBJ2-1; maybe TRBD1 (6 bases). The V end was cut by 5 bases, the J end by 7 bases, with 12 bases between. Germline V lookup: CDR1 KGHSH, CDR2 LQKENI. The length of the CDR3 is 13 residues. CDR3 sequence: CASSYTRGNEQFF. The DNA for the CDR3 is TGTGCCAGCTCATATACTAGGGGGAATGAGCAGTTCTTC.

In its sample, this clonotype was seen a few times. DNA of the CDR3: TGTGCCAGCAGTTTGGGGGCTGGACAGGGGGGATACGAGCAGTACTTC. This sequence encodes CASSLGAGQGGYEQYF. This chain links TRBV28 with TRBJ2-7; TRBD1 matches at 10 bases. Germline V gene sequence: CDR1 MDHEN, CDR2 SYDVKM. CDR3 size: 16 residues. With V trimmed by 3 bases and J by 4 bases, 9 bases remained unmatched.

This chain joins TRBV9 and TRBJ2-2, with a possible D match to TRBD2 (5 bases). This CDR3 is 15 amino acids long. V was cut by 4 bases and J by 2 bases, with 12 bases left in between. The germline gives CDR1 SGDLS, CDR2 YYNGEE. CDR3 DNA: TGTGCCAGCAGCCAAAAACTAGTCAACACCGGGGAGCTGTTTTTT. Translation gives CASSQKLVNTGELFF. Together with reference TRBV9 and TRBJ2-2, the CDR3 gives the full variable domain: DSGVTQTPKHLITATGQRVTLRCSPRSGDLSVYWYQQSLDQGLQFLIQYYNGEERAKGNILERFSAQQFPDLHSELNLSSLELGDSALYFCASSQKLVNTGELFFGEGSRLTVL.

In this sample, this clonotype turned up many times. This chain's CDR3 is CASSLEAGVTGELFF. CDR3 bases: TGCGCCAGCAGCTTGGAGGCGGGAGTCACCGGGGAGCTGTTTTTT. The rearrangement uses TRBV5-1 and TRBJ2-2, with 7 bases identical to TRBD2. The junction had 3 bases not matched to a gene; V was cut back by 0 bases and J by 4 bases. The CDR3 has 15 amino acids. Germline-derived CDR1 and CDR2 are SGHRS and YFSETQ.

This clonotype was seen many times. V gene TRBV5-1 combines with J gene TRBJ2-3, with D possibly being TRBD2 (5 bases). There are 14 residues in the CDR3. Germline V gene sequence: CDR1 SGHRS, CDR2 YFSETQ. Trimming removed 2 bases at V and 2 bases at J, with 9 bases between. Here the CDR3 DNA reads TGCGCCAGCAGCTTAGAGGGCCCCACAGATACGCAGTATTTT. This translates into CASSLEGPTDTQYF.

Ten or more counts support this clonotype. The genes are TRBV29-1 and TRBJ2-1, with D possibly TRBD2 on 6 matching bases. V dropped 3 bases and J dropped 7 bases, with 13 bases sitting between them. Germline lookup yields CDR1 SQVTM and CDR2 ANQGSEA. This CDR3 comprises 13 residues. The CDR3, as DNA: TGCAGCGTTGAGGGGCCTGGGAGGAATGAGCAGTTCTTC. Residues: CSVEGPGRNEQFF.

The table lists this clonotype with many counts. This sequence joins TRBV6-2 or TRBV6-3 and TRBJ2-7; perhaps TRBD2 as D (5 bases). The germline gives CDR1 MNHEY, CDR2 SVGEGT. V was shortened by 5 bases and J by 2 bases, with 13 bases between the two germline ends. CDR3 length equals 14 residues. This CDR3 reads CASSPTAGTYEQYF. The CDR3 nucleotides read TGTGCCAGCAGTCCGACCGCCGGGACCTACGAGCAGTACTTC.

Only a few counts were recorded for this clonotype. The rearrangement uses TRBV20-1 and TRBJ1-4; D perhaps matches TRBD1 (5 bases). The CDR3 is made up of 14 amino acids. The ends were cut back, 3 bases at V and 0 bases at J, with 8 bases in the middle. Germline CDR1 and CDR2: DFQATT and SNEGSKA (reference sequence). Here the CDR3 reads CSASGGSTNEKLFF. For the CDR3, the DNA is TGCAGTGCTAGTGGGGGTTCAACTAATGAAAAACTGTTTTTT.

V and J are TRBV15 and TRBJ2-3; TRBD2 agrees at 7 bases. Germline loops: CDR1 LNHNV, CDR2 YYDKDF (reference sequence). The CDR3 has 16 amino acids. The V gene end was trimmed by 1 base and the J gene end by 1 base; junction bases not matched to a gene: 5. CDR3 DNA: TGTGCCACCAGCAGAGTGCAGCTAGCGGGCACAGATACGCAGTATTTT. Protein sequence: CATSRVQLAGTDTQYF.

This clonotype appeared a few times. As the CDR3 is not closed by the conserved phenylalanine or tryptophan, this likely results from a read error. No DNA is shown, since the ends of the CDR3 on it are uncertain; the CDR3 is the one TCRdb lists. V is TRBV7-9 and J is TRBJ2-7. Counting both end residues, the CDR3 totals 11 amino acids. The germline V gene encodes CDR1 SEHNR and CDR2 FQNEAQ (reference sequence). The CDR3 is CASSLNRQVVL.

The V and J genes are TRBV7-2 and TRBJ2-7; 7 bases map to TRBD1. This CDR3 contains 14 residues. CDR1 and CDR2 (germline): SGHTA, FQGNSA. V lost 5 bases to trimming and J lost 2 bases; unmatched junction nucleotides: 6. The CDR3 region is CASSPDREAYEQYF. The DNA for the CDR3 is TGTGCCAGCAGCCCCGACAGGGAAGCCTACGAGCAGTACTTC.

Ten or more counts support this clonotype. V and J are TRBV20-1 and TRBJ2-1; TRBD1 agrees at 9 bases. Germline V gene sequence: CDR1 DFQATT, CDR2 SNEGSKA (reference sequence). This CDR3 comprises 14 residues. V was pared by 4 bases and J by 2 bases, with 3 bases of the junction left unmatched. The CDR3 DNA reads as TGCAGTGCTAAGGGACAGGGACCCTACAATGAGCAGTTCTTC. It translates to CSAKGQGPYNEQFF.

This chain uses TRBV11-2 with TRBJ2-1, with TRBD2 identical over 8 bases. The CDR3 sequence is 15 residues long. The germline V gene encodes CDR1 SGHAT and CDR2 FQNNGV. Trimming took 5 bases from V and 7 from J; bases not matched to a gene: 10. Here the CDR3 reads CASSPGTSNWNEQFF. CDR3 coding DNA: TGTGCCAGCAGCCCCGGGACTAGTAACTGGAATGAGCAGTTCTTC.

V and J are TRBV7-8 and TRBJ2-4; D is ambiguous. The CDR3 sequence is 19 residues long. Trimming took 2 bases from V and 0 from J, leaving 20 bases between them. Germline V gene sequence: CDR1 SGHVS, CDR2 FQNEAQ. In DNA, the CDR3 is TGTGCCAGCAGCTTATCGTCTACGGCTTTCCCGCTAGCCAAAAACATTCAGTACTTC. It encodes CASSLSSTAFPLAKNIQYF.

This clonotype has more than one count but fewer than ten. The J gene is TRBJ2-2, the V gene TRBV12-3 or TRBV12-4, with D unclear. The CDR3 covers 14 residues. With 3 bases removed from V and 0 bases from J, the gap between germline ends came to 5 bases. The chain's CDR3 is CASSFGTNTGELFF. CDR3 nucleotides: TGTGCCAGCAGTTTTGGCACGAACACCGGGGAGCTGTTTTTT.

The J gene is TRBJ1-2, the V gene TRBV9; D is undetermined. There are 13 residues in the CDR3. CDR1 is SGDLS and CDR2 is YYNGEE in the germline V gene. The V gene lost 2 bases and the J gene lost 4 bases, with 9 bases spanning the gap. Here the CDR3 DNA reads TGTGCCAGCAGCGTTTATATTTCCTATGGCTACACCTTC. Protein sequence: CASSVYISYGYTF.

V usage is TRBV29-1 and J usage is TRBJ2-3; TRBD1 matches at 7 bases. The germline V gene has CDR1 SQVTM and CDR2 ANQGSEA. V shed 5 bases, J shed 0 bases, and the junction held 11 bases outside the gene matches. The CDR3 length is 16 residues. The CDR3 nucleotides read TGCAGCGTTAAATCGGGACAGTCACTCAGCACAGATACGCAGTATTTT. Translating gives CSVKSGQSLSTDTQYF.

This clonotype occurred many times. The chain employs TRBV12-3 or TRBV12-4 and TRBJ2-3; no clear D. V lost 7 bases, J lost 2 bases, and 13 bases lay in between. There are 14 residues in the CDR3. The CDR3 nucleotides read TGTGCCAGCACCATAAACACATTCACAGATACGCAGTATTTT. This sequence encodes CASTINTFTDTQYF.

This chain uses TRBV5-1 with TRBJ1-4; TRBD1 matches 8 bases. The CDR3 loop spans 14 amino acids. V shed 2 bases and J 8 bases; nucleotides not matched to a gene: 5. Germline CDR1 and CDR2: SGHRS and YFSETQ. The CDR3 bases are TGCGCCAGCAGCTTCGGACAGGGCCGCGAAAAACTGTTTTTT. Its translation: CASSFGQGREKLFF.

V usage is TRBV4-1 and J usage is TRBJ2-6; 12 bases match TRBD2. CDR1 and CDR2 (germline): MGHRA, YSYEKL. The CDR3 runs 19 residues. J gave up 0 bases and V 3 bases, and 6 bases lay outside the gene matches. The CDR3: CASSQRRLAGVSGANVLTF. DNA of the CDR3: TGCGCCAGCAGCCAGAGGCGACTAGCGGGAGTCTCTGGGGCCAACGTCCTGACTTTC.

The chain is built from TRBV12-3 or TRBV12-4 and TRBJ2-3; D is unresolved. The CDR3 loop spans 12 amino acids. Trimming removed 6 bases from V and 5 bases from J, with 9 bases in between. The CDR3 here is CASRAGRDTQYF. The CDR3 DNA sequence: TGTGCCAGCAGAGCCGGGCGAGATACGCAGTATTTT.

This clonotype was detected many times. The chain combines TRBV3-1 with TRBJ1-1; unclear D gene. Germline V gene lookup returns CDR1 LGHDT and CDR2 YNNKEL (reference sequence). CDR3 length: 12 residues. Trimming pared 4 bases from V and 1 base from J, leaving 4 bases between. CDR3 nucleotide sequence: TGTGCCAGCAGCCCCGGGAACACTGAAGCTTTCTTT. Amino acid sequence: CASSPGNTEAFF.

This clonotype has a handful of counts. The V call is TRBV11-3, the J call TRBJ2-1; TRBD2 matches 9 bases. Unmatched junction bases numbered 4, after V lost 1 base and J lost 3 bases. The germline V gene encodes CDR1 SGHNT and CDR2 YENEEA. The CDR3 contains 16 residues. The CDR3 protein is CASSLGGGDLYNEQFF. The CDR3, as DNA: TGTGCCAGCAGCTTAGGCGGGGGGGACCTCTACAATGAGCAGTTCTTC. The full variable domain, with the rest looked up from reference TRBV11-3 and TRBJ2-1, is EAGVVQSPRYKIIEKKQPVAFWCNPISGHNTLYWYLQNLGQGPELLIRYENEEAVDDSQLPKDRFSAERLKGVDSTLKIQPAELGDSAVYLCASSLGGGDLYNEQFFGPGTRLTVL.

This clonotype occurred a few times. The rearrangement joins TRBV20-1 to TRBJ2-1; 10 bases are shared with TRBD2. Germline CDR1 and CDR2: DFQATT and SNEGSKA (reference sequence). The CDR3 length is 15 residues. V lost 1 base, J lost 2 bases, and 2 bases stayed unmatched. CDR3 residues: CSARVSGRTYNEQFF. CDR3 DNA sequence: TGCAGTGCTAGAGTTAGCGGGAGGACCTACAATGAGCAGTTCTTC.

This clonotype has a handful of counts. The chain links TRBV25-1 to TRBJ1-4, with D possibly matching TRBD1 (6 bases). The CDR3 length is 13 residues. Germline lookup yields CDR1 MGHDK and CDR2 SYGVNS. V was trimmed by 6 bases and J by 8 bases, leaving 13 bases between them. The CDR3 spells CASRDSGIEKLFF. The CDR3 DNA reads as TGTGCCAGCAGGGACAGCGGTATCGAAAAACTGTTTTTT.

This clonotype was picked up a small number of times. The V and J genes are TRBV12-3 or TRBV12-4 and TRBJ2-1; D is unresolved. The CDR3 has 17 amino acids. Trimming left V 3 bases short and J 2 bases short, with 17 bases between. The CDR3 loop reads CASSFPVLGDTYNEQFF. Written as DNA, the CDR3 is TGTGCCAGCAGTTTTCCCGTCCTCGGCGATACCTACAATGAGCAGTTCTTC.